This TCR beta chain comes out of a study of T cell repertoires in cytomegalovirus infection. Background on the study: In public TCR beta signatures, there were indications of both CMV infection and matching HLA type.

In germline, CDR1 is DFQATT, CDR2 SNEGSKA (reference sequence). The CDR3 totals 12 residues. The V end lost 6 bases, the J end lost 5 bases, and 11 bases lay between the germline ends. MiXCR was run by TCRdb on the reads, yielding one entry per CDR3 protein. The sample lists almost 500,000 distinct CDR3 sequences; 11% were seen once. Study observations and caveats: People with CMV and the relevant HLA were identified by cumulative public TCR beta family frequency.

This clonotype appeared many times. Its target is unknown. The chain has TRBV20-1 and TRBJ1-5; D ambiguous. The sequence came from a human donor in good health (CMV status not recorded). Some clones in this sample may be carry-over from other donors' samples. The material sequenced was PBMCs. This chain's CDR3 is CSARRKDQPQHF. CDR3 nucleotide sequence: TGCAGTGCCCGCAGGAAGGATCAGCCCCAGCATTTT.